This T cell receptor (beta chain) was identified during a study of CD8 T cells in ankylosing spondylitis. Study-level points and caveats: Earlier literature documents some of the motif variants in reactive arthritis synovial fluid and blood. Ankylosing spondylitis blood seemed to carry a telltale TCR beta motif made of eight highly homologous variants.

From the 5' RACE reads, TCRdb called clonotypes with MiXCR, one entry per CDR3 protein. The table has 200,000 to 250,000 distinct CDR3 sequences, more than 25% seen once. A word on this clonotype: What it recognizes is unknown.

The length of the CDR3 is 14 residues. V lost 4 bases and J lost 6; bases outside the gene matches: 6. The germline CDR1 and CDR2 sequences are WNHNN and SYGVQD (reference sequence). This rearrangement joins TRBV10-1 to TRBJ2-7; the match to TRBD1 covers 10 bases. This receptor was identified in a male donor with ankylosing spondylitis or in good health (not recorded which). The sample consisted of blood, either unsorted or a sorted T cell fraction (not recorded which). The CDR3 sequence is CASSAGTGAGEQYF. As DNA, the CDR3 is TGCGCCAGCAGTGCCGGGACAGGGGCGGGCGAGCAGTACTTC.